These 23 T cell receptor beta chains were sequenced from one sample in a study of T-cell memory formation after mild COVID-19. Via MiXCR, TCRdb re-called the 5' RACE reads, giving one row per CDR3 protein. The sample includes 150,000 to 200,000 distinct CDR3 sequences, more than 15% of them seen just once. The sample comprised PBMCs or a T cell subset sorted from them (not recorded which). These receptors were obtained from an adult woman who had mild COVID-19 (a few samples of this study predate the infection). Cell type and time point are not known.

This clonotype was observed a handful of times. This chain connects TRBV4-3 to TRBJ2-7, with D hard to call. CDR1 LGHNA and CDR2 YSLEER come from the germline V gene. CDR3 length: 15 amino acids. V lost 0 bases and J lost 5, with 14 bases in between. This chain's CDR3 is CASSQDHLPGHEQYF. The CDR3 DNA is TGCGCCAGCAGCCAAGATCACTTACCGGGCCACGAGCAGTACTTC.

This clonotype was found a few times. The chain has TRBV5-1 and TRBJ2-7; tentatively, D is TRBD2 (5 bases). V was clipped by 2 bases and J by 2 bases, with 8 bases between them. The germline gives CDR1 SGHRS, CDR2 YFSETQ. The CDR3 runs to 13 residues. DNA of the CDR3: TGCGCCAGCAGCTTCGACGGGACCTACGAGCAGTACTTC. Amino acid sequence: CASSFDGTYEQYF.

The chain combines TRBV2 with TRBJ2-4; D unclear. Per the germline V gene, CDR1 is SNHLY and CDR2 is FYNNEI. V lost 4 bases and J lost 5, with 9 bases in between. The CDR3 loop spans 13 amino acids. This chain's CDR3 is CASSASFQNIQYF. CDR3 coding DNA: TGTGCCAGCAGTGCGTCATTTCAAAACATTCAGTACTTC. The full variable domain, completed using reference TRBV2 and TRBJ2-4, is EPEVTQTPSHQVTQMGQEVILRCVPISNHLYFYWYRQILGQKVEFLVSFYNNEISEKSEIFDDQFSVERPDGSNFTLKIRSTKLEDSAMYFCASSASFQNIQYFGAGTRLSVL.

This clonotype was seen more than once but under ten times. The rearrangement uses TRBV24-1 and TRBJ2-2, with 10 bases identical to TRBD1. Losses at the gene ends were 3 bases for V and 4 bases for J; bases not matched to a gene: 1. CDR1 and CDR2 (germline): KGHDR, SFDVKD. The CDR3 spans 15 residues. The CDR3 nucleotides are TGTGCCACCAGTGATCGACAGGGGGCCACCGGGGAGCTGTTTTTT. Translated, it gives CATSDRQGATGELFF.

The chain combines TRBV6-2 or TRBV6-3 with TRBJ1-1; D is perhaps TRBD1 (5 bases). CDR1 is MNHEY and CDR2 is SVGEGT in the germline V gene. The CDR3 spans 15 residues. Trimming stripped 3 bases from V and 5 bases from J, with 16 bases between. Here the CDR3 DNA reads TGTGCCAGCAGTTATTTTGGGCAGGGTGCTACTGAAGCTTTCTTT. This encodes CASSYFGQGATEAFF.

This clonotype has ten or more counts. The genes are TRBV20-1 and TRBJ2-3, with D perhaps matching TRBD1 or TRBD2 (5 bases each). Trimming removed 1 base at V and 6 bases at J, with 11 bases between. CDR1 is DFQATT and CDR2 is SNEGSKA in the germline V gene (reference sequence). This CDR3 contains 13 residues. The CDR3 loop reads CSARARGIDTQYF. CDR3 bases: TGCAGTGCTAGAGCCCGGGGCATCGATACGCAGTATTTT.

This clonotype was picked up a small number of times. In DNA, the CDR3 is TGCGCCAGCAGCCAAGAAGCCGGGACGAATGAGCAGTTCTTC. This codes for CASSQEAGTNEQFF. This rearrangement joins TRBV4-3 to TRBJ2-1, with D perhaps TRBD1 or TRBD2 (5 bases each). The CDR3 is made up of 14 amino acids. The germline CDR1 and CDR2 sequences are LGHNA and YSLEER. Between the trimmed V and J ends, which lost 0 bases and 7 bases, there was a span of 10 bases.

A few counts support this clonotype. The junction departs from germline at one end; a sequencing error may be responsible. The chain couples TRBV20-1 to TRBJ2-5, with 7 bases identical to TRBD2. Germline lookup yields CDR1 DFQATT and CDR2 SNEGSKA (reference sequence). The CDR3 has 14 amino acids. The CDR3 spells CSATRGGERETQYF. The CDR3 DNA is TGCAGCGCTACTCGTGGGGGGGAGAGGGAGACCCAGTACTTC.

V gene TRBV7-2 combines with J gene TRBJ2-1; TRBD2 agrees at 11 bases. The CDR3 is 16 residues long. In germline, CDR1 is SGHTA, CDR2 FQGNSA. Trimming cost V 1 base and J 8 bases; bases outside gene matches: 7. CDR3 coding DNA: TGTGCCAGCAGCTTAGGACTAGCGGGATTTATTCATGAGCAGTTCTTC. As protein: CASSLGLAGFIHEQFF.

This clonotype was detected a few times. The V and J genes are TRBV24-1 and TRBJ2-3; D is uncertain. This CDR3 region has 16 residues. The V end was cut by 4 bases, the J end by 0 bases, with 13 bases between. The germline CDR1 and CDR2 sequences are KGHDR and SFDVKD. CDR3 in amino acids: CATSDPRTTSTDTQYF. The CDR3 DNA reads TGTGCCACCAGTGACCCCAGGACGACCAGCACAGATACGCAGTATTTT.

This chain joins TRBV12-3 or TRBV12-4 and TRBJ1-1; TRBD1 might be the D (5 bases). The CDR3 loop spans 15 amino acids. The V end lost 0 bases, the J end lost 3 bases, and 11 bases lay between the germline ends. Here the CDR3 DNA reads TGTGCCAGCAGTTTAGCTGGGGGAGGGGACACTGAAGCTTTCTTT. Amino acid sequence: CASSLAGGGDTEAFF.

This clonotype has just a few counts. The chain combines TRBV12-3 or TRBV12-4 with TRBJ2-1; no clear D gene. CDR3 length: 13 amino acids. Trimming pared 1 base from V and 4 bases from J, leaving 5 bases between. CDR3 loop: CASSLVQYNEQFF. The CDR3 coding sequence is TGTGCCAGCAGTTTAGTCCAATACAATGAGCAGTTCTTC.

There are a few counts of this clonotype. V gene TRBV5-1 combines with J gene TRBJ2-5; weak D call: TRBD1 (5 bases). Germline CDR1 SGHRS, CDR2 YFSETQ. The V end was cut by 3 bases, the J end by 4 bases, with 13 bases between. CDR3 length: 14 residues. CDR3 DNA sequence: TGCGCCAGCAGCTCCCCCAGGGCTTTAGAGACCCAGTACTTC. The encoded protein is CASSSPRALETQYF.

This clonotype was counted a few times. The chain combines TRBV7-9 with TRBJ2-7, with 10 bases fitting TRBD1. CDR1 and CDR2 from the germline V gene are SEHNR and FQNEAQ (reference sequence). The length of the CDR3 is 15 residues. Unmatched junction bases numbered 9, after V lost 5 bases and J lost 5 bases. This CDR3 reads CASSNLRDRGHEQYF. The CDR3 bases are TGTGCCAGCAGCAATCTCCGGGACAGGGGACACGAGCAGTACTTC.

This sequence joins TRBV9 and TRBJ2-6; maybe TRBD1 (6 bases). Germline V gives CDR1 SGDLS, CDR2 YYNGEE. V lost 3 bases and J lost 4, with 14 bases in between. This CDR3 is 16 amino acids long. The DNA for the CDR3 is TGTGCCAGCAGCGGGACAGTAACGTACGGGGCCAACGTCCTGACTTTC. Translation gives CASSGTVTYGANVLTF.

This clonotype was found a few times. V is TRBV9 and J is TRBJ2-5; D gene uncertain. Looked up from germline, CDR1 is SGDLS and CDR2 is YYNGEE. The V end was cut by 4 bases, the J end by 3 bases, with 13 bases between. The CDR3 loop spans 14 amino acids. Here the CDR3 reads CASSPLGGKETQYF. In DNA, the CDR3 is TGTGCCAGCAGCCCCCTAGGCGGAAAAGAGACCCAGTACTTC.

This clonotype was counted at least ten times. The chain links TRBV2 to TRBJ1-2; a possible D gene is TRBD1 (5 bases). This CDR3 is built from 13 residues. CDR1 is SNHLY and CDR2 is FYNNEI in the germline V gene. Trimming took 6 bases from V and 4 from J, leaving 12 bases between them. The CDR3 spells CASRRGETYGYTF. The CDR3 bases are TGTGCCAGCAGGAGGGGAGAGACCTATGGCTACACCTTC.

V is TRBV5-1 and J is TRBJ2-3, with TRBD2 as a possible D gene (7 bases). The V and J ends lost 0 bases and 2 bases respectively, with 16 bases between them. The CDR3 totals 17 residues. From germline, CDR1 is SGHRS and CDR2 YFSETQ. Here the CDR3 DNA reads TGCGCCAGCAGCTTGGTCCCCACAGGGAGGGTCACAGATACGCAGTATTTT. Translation gives CASSLVPTGRVTDTQYF.

This clonotype was counted a few times. The rearrangement links TRBV4-2 to TRBJ2-3, with a weak D call TRBD1 (6 bases). V was clipped by 4 bases and J by 5 bases, with 13 bases between them. The CDR3 has 14 residues. Germline CDR1 is LGHNA and CDR2 is YNFKEQ. The CDR3 is CASSLDSRKDTQYF. The CDR3 DNA sequence: TGTGCCAGCAGCCTGGACAGCCGAAAAGATACGCAGTATTTT.

This clonotype was recorded at least ten times. The gene calls are TRBV29-1 and TRBJ2-1, with D possibly being TRBD2 (5 bases). V shed 4 bases and J shed 1 base, with 8 bases lying between them. Germline loops: CDR1 SQVTM, CDR2 ANQGSEA. The CDR3 contains 13 residues. CDR3 coding DNA: TGCAGCGTTGCTAGCTCATCCTACAATGAGCAGTTCTTC. Its translation is CSVASSSYNEQFF.

The chain links TRBV4-1 to TRBJ1-6, with D possibly TRBD1 on 5 matching bases. Trimming left V 0 bases short and J 7 bases short, with 7 bases between. Germline values: CDR1 MGHRA, CDR2 YSYEKL. CDR3 size: 14 residues. CDR3 amino acids: CASSQDWGNSPLHF. CDR3 nucleotides: TGCGCCAGCAGCCAAGATTGGGGGAATTCACCCCTCCACTTT.

The V and J genes are TRBV10-3 and TRBJ2-3; 13 bases are a match to TRBD2. Germline loops: CDR1 ENHRY, CDR2 SYGVKD. Unmatched junction bases numbered 10, after V lost 10 bases and J lost 6 bases. This CDR3 is built from 15 residues. In DNA, the CDR3 is TGTGCCACGCGAGTAACTAGCGGGGGGGCGGATACGCAGTATTTT. Protein sequence: CATRVTSGGADTQYF.

This clonotype was picked up a small number of times. The J gene is TRBJ1-2, the V gene TRBV29-1, with 8 bases that match TRBD1. J lost 4 bases, V lost 6 bases, and 7 bases had no gene match. Germline CDR1 and CDR2: SQVTM and ANQGSEA. CDR3 length equals 13 residues. The CDR3 region has the DNA TGCAGCGTAGACAGGGGTGGTGCCTATGGCTACACCTTC. Its translation is CSVDRGGAYGYTF.